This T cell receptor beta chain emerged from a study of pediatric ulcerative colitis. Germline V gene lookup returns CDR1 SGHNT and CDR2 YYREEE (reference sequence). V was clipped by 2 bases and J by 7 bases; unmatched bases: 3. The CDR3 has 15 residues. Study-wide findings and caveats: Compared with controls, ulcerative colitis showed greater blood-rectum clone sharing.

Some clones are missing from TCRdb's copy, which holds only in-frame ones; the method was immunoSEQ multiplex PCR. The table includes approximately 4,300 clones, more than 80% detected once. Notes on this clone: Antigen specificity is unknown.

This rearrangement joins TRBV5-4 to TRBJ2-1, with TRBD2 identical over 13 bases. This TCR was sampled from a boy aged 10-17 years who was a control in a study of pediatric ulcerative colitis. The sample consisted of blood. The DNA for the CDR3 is TGTGCCAGCAGCTTCCGGACTAGCGGGAGAAATGAGCAGTTCTTC. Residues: CASSFRTSGRNEQFF.